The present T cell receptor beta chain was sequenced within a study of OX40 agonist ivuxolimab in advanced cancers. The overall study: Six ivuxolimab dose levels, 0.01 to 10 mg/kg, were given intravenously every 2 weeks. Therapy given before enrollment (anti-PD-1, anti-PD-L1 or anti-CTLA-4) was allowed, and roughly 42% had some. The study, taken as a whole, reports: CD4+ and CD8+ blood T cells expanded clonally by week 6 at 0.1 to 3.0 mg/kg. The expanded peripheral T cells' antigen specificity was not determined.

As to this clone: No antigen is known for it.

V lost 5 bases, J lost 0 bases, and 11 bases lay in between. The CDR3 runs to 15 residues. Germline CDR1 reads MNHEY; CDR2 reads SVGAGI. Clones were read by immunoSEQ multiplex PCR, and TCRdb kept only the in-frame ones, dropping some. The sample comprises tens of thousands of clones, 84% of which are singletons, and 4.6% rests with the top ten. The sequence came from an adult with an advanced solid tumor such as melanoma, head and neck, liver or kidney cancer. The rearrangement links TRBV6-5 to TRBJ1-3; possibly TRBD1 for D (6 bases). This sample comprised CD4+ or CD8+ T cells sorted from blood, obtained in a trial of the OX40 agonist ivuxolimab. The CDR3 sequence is CASSPGTTSGNTIYF. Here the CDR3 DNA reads TGTGCCAGCAGTCCCGGGACAACCTCTGGAAACACCATATATTTT.